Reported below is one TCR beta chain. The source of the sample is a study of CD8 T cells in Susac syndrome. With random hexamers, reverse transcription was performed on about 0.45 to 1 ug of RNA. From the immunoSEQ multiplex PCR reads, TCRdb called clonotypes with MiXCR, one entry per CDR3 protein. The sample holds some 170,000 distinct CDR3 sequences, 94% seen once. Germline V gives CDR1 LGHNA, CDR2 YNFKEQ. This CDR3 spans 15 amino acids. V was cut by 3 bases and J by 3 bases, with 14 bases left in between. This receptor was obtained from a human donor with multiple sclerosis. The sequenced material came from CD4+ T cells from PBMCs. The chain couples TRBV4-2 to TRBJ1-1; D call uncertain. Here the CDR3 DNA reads TGTGCCAGCAGCCAGGACGCTAAGCAGGACACTGAAGCTTTCTTT. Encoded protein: CASSQDAKQDTEAFF.